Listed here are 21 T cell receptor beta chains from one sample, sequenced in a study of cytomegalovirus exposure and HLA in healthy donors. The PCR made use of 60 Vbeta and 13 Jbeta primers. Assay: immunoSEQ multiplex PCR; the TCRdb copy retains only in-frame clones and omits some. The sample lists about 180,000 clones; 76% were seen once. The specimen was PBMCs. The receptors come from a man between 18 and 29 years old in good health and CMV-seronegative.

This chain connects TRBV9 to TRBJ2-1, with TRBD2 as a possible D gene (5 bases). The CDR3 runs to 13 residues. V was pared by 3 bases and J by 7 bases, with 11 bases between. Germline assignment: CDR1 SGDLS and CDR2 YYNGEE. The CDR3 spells CASSAAGANEQFF. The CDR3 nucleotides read TGTGCCAGCAGCGCTGCGGGTGCTAATGAGCAGTTCTTC.

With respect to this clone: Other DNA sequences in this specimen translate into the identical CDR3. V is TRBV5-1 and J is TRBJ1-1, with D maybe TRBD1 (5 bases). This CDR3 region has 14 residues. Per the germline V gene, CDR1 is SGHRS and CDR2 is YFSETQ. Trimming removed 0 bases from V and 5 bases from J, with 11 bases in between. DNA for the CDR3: TGCGCCAGCAGCTTGGATGGGGGGAGGACTGAAGCTTTCTTT. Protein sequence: CASSLDGGRTEAFF.

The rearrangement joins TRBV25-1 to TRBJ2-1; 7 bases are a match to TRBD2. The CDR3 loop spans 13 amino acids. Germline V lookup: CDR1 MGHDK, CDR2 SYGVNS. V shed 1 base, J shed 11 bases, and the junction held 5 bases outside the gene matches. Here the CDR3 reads CASSEWGGSKQFF. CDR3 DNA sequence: TGTGCCAGCAGTGAATGGGGCGGGAGCAAGCAGTTCTTC.

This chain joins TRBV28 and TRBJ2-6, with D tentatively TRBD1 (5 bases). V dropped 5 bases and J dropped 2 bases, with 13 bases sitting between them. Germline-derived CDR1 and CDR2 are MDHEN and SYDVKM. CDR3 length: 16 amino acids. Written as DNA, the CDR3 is TGTGCCAGCAGTCCCTCGACAGCACCTGGGGCCAACGTCCTGACTTTC. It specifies CASSPSTAPGANVLTF.

The CDR3 region has the DNA TGTGCCAGCAGCTCGGGGACAGGGGGCTGGAATGAGCAGTTCTTC. Amino acid sequence: CASSSGTGGWNEQFF. The chain is built from TRBV7-3 and TRBJ2-1; TRBD1 agrees at 12 bases. The junction had 5 bases not matched to a gene; V was cut back by 4 bases and J by 7 bases. Germline V CDR1 and CDR2: SGHTA, FQGTGA. This CDR3 contains 15 residues.

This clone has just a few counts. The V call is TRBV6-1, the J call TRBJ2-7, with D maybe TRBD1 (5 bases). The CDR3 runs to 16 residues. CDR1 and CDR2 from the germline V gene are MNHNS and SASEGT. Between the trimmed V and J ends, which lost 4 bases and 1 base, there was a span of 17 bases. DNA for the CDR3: TGTGCCAGCAGTGTGAAGCCAGGGATAATATCCTACGAGCAGTACTTC. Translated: CASSVKPGIISYEQYF.

CDR3 nucleotides: TGTGCCAGCAGTTTAAGGGGCTTCACAGATACGCAGTATTTT. Its protein is CASSLRGFTDTQYF. This chain uses TRBV27 with TRBJ2-3, with D perhaps TRBD1 (5 bases). From germline, CDR1 is MNHEY and CDR2 SMNVEV (reference sequence). This CDR3 comprises 14 residues. With 2 bases removed from V and 2 bases from J, the gap between germline ends came to 8 bases.

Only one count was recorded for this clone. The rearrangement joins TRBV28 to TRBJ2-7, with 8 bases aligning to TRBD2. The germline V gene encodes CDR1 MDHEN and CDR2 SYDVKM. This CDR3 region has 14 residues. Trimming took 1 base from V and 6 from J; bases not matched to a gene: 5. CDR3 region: CASSLLGGGIEQYF. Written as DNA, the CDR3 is TGTGCCAGCAGTTTATTGGGCGGGGGGATCGAGCAGTACTTC.

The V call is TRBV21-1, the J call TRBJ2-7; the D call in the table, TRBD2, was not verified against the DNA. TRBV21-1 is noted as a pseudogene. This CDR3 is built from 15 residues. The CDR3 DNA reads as TGTGCCAGCAGCAAAGGTGCGGGGATTCCCTACGAGCAGTACTTC. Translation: CASSKGAGIPYEQYF.

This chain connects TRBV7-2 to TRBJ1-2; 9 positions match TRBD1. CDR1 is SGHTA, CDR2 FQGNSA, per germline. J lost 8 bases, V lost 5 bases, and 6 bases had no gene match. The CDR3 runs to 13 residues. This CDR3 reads CASSRGQGIGYTF. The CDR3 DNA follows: TGTGCCAGCAGCCGGGGACAGGGAATCGGCTACACCTTC.

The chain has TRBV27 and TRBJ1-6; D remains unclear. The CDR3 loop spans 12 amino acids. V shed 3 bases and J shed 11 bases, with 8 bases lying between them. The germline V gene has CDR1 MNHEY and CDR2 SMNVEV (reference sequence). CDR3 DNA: TGTGCCAGCAGTTTTTTTCAGGCACCCCTCCACTTT. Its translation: CASSFFQAPLHF.

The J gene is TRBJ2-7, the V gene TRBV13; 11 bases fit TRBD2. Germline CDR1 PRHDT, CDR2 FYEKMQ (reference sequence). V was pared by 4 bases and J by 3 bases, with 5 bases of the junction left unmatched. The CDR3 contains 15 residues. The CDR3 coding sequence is TGTGCCAGCAGCTGGAAACTAGCGGGGGACTACGAGCAGTACTTC. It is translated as CASSWKLAGDYEQYF. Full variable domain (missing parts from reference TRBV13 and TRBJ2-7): AAGVIQSPRHLIKEKRETATLKCYPIPRHDTVYWYQQGPGQDPQFLISFYEKMQSDKGSIPDRFSAQQFSDYHSELNMSSLELGDSALYFCASSWKLAGDYEQYFGPGTRLTVT.

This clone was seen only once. The CDR3, as DNA: TGTGCCAGTAAACTGACAGGCCGTTTAGGTGAGGCTAATCAGCCCCAGCATTTT. This encodes CASKLTGRLGEANQPQHF. V and J are TRBV19 and TRBJ1-5, with D possibly being TRBD1 (6 bases). CDR3 length equals 18 residues. V lost 7 bases and J 4 bases, leaving 26 bases between the germline ends. Looked up from germline, CDR1 is LNHDA and CDR2 is SQIVND (reference sequence).

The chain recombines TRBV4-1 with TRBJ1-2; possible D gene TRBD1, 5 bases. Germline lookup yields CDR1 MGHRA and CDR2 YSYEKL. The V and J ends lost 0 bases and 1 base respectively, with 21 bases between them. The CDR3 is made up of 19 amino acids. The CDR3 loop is CASSQDYLRVGRDNYGYTF. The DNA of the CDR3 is TGCGCCAGCAGCCAAGATTACTTAAGGGTCGGCAGGGATAACTATGGCTACACCTTC.

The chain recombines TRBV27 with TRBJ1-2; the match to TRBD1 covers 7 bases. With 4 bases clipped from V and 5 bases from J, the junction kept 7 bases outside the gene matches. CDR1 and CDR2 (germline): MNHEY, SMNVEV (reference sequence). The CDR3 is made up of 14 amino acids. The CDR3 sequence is CASSSGGGAYGYTF. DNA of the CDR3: TGTGCCAGCAGTTCAGGAGGGGGCGCGTATGGCTACACCTTC.

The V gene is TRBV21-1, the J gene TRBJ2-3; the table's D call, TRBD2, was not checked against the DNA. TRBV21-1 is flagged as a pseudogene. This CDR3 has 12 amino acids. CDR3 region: CASSLGTDTQYF. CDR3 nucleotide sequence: TGTGCCAGCAGTCTTGGCACAGATACGCAGTATTTT.

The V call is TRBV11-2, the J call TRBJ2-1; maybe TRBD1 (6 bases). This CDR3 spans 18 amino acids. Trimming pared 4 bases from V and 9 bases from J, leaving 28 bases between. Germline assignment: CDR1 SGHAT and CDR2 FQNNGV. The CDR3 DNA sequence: TGTGCCAGCAGCTATTCGTCTAGGCAGGGGAACGTAAGGAGTGAGCAGTTCTTC. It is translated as CASSYSSRQGNVRSEQFF. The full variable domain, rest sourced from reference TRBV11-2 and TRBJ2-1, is EAGVAQSPRYKIIEKRQSVAFWCNPISGHATLYWYQQILGQGPKLLIQFQNNGVVDDSQLPKDRFSAERLKGVDSTLKIQPAKLEDSAVYLCASSYSSRQGNVRSEQFFGPGTRLTVL.

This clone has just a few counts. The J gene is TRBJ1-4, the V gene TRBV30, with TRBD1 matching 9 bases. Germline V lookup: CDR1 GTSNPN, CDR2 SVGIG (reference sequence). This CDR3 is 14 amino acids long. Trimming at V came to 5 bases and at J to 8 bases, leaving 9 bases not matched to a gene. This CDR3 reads CAWGSGTGWEKLFF. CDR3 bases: TGTGCCTGGGGATCCGGGACAGGGTGGGAAAAACTGTTTTTT.

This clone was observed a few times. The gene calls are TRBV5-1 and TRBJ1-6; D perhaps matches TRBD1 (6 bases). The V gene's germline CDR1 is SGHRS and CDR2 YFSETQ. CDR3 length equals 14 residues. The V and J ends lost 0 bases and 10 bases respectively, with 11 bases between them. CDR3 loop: CASSLAGEGSPLHF. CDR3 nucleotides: TGCGCCAGCAGCTTGGCAGGGGAAGGGTCACCCCTCCACTTT.

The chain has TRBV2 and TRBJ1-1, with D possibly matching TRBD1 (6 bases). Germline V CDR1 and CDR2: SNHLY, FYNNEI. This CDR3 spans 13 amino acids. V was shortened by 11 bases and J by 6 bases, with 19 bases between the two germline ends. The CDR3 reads CAGQTGYNPEAFF. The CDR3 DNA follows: TGTGCCGGTCAAACAGGGTACAACCCTGAAGCTTTCTTT.

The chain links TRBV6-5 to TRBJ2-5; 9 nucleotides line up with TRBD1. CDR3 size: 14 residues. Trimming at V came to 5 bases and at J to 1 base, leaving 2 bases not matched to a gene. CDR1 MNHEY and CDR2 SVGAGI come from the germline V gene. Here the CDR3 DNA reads TGTGCCAGCAGTCCGACAGGGGGCCAAGAGACCCAGTACTTC. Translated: CASSPTGGQETQYF.